These 17 T cell receptor beta chains were sequenced from one sample in a study of CD8 T cells in Susac syndrome. Random-hexamer reverse transcription was applied to roughly 0.45 to 1 ug RNA. In TCRdb, the immunoSEQ multiplex PCR reads were re-called with MiXCR into one record per CDR3 protein. The profile shows 300,000 or so distinct CDR3 sequences, around 92% of them singletons. The sequenced sample was CD4+ T cells from PBMCs. The source of these receptors is a human donor with multiple sclerosis.

V gene TRBV6-1 combines with J gene TRBJ2-1; 10 bases are shared with TRBD2. CDR3 size: 15 residues. Germline values: CDR1 MNHNS, CDR2 SASEGT. J gave up 3 bases and V 3 bases, and 2 bases lay outside the gene matches. CDR3 in amino acids: CASSETSGYYNEQFF. The CDR3 region has the DNA TGTGCCAGCAGTGAGACTAGCGGGTACTACAATGAGCAGTTCTTC.

The rearrangement links TRBV25-1 to TRBJ2-1; tentatively, D is TRBD2 (6 bases). CDR1 MGHDK and CDR2 SYGVNS come from the germline V gene. The CDR3 runs to 14 residues. V was cut by 4 bases and J by 3 bases, with 10 bases left in between. CDR3 sequence reads: CASSGFGGYNEQFF. The CDR3 DNA reads as TGTGCCAGCAGTGGTTTCGGGGGCTACAATGAGCAGTTCTTC. Complete variable domain (other parts from reference TRBV25-1 and TRBJ2-1): EADIYQTPRYLVIGTGKKITLECSQTMGHDKMYWYQQDPGMELHLIHYSYGVNSTEKGDLSSESTVSRIRTEHFPLTLESARPSHTSQYLCASSGFGGYNEQFFGPGTRLTVL.

The V and J genes are TRBV7-9 and TRBJ1-2; possible D gene TRBD1, 6 bases. The CDR3 consists of 14 residues. V was clipped by 3 bases and J by 8 bases, with 16 bases between them. The germline CDR1 and CDR2 sequences are SEHNR and FQNEAQ (reference sequence). CDR3 residues: CASSLEATGGGYTF. CDR3 in DNA: TGTGCCAGCAGCTTGGAGGCGACAGGAGGCGGCTACACCTTC. Variable domain in full (rest from reference TRBV7-9 and TRBJ1-2): DTGVSQNPRHKITKRGQNVTFRCDPISEHNRLYWYRQTLGQGPEFLTYFQNEAQLEKSRLLSDRFSAERPKGSFSTLEIQRTEQGDSAMYLCASSLEATGGGYTFGSGTRLTVV.

The rearrangement joins TRBV2 to TRBJ2-2; maybe TRBD1 (6 bases). CDR3 length: 16 amino acids. Deletions cut 5 bases from V and 0 bases from J, with 13 bases between. The germline gives CDR1 SNHLY, CDR2 FYNNEI. The CDR3 sequence is CASSSRGPPNTGELFF. CDR3 DNA: TGTGCCAGCAGTTCCAGGGGCCCTCCGAACACCGGGGAGCTGTTTTTT.

J is TRBJ1-1 and V is TRBV7-8; D unclear. CDR3 length: 18 amino acids. The germline CDR1 and CDR2 sequences are SGHVS and FQNEAQ. V lost 5 bases to trimming and J lost 0 bases, with 22 bases between them. CDR3 sequence: CASSPSPGSLRVNTEAFF. CDR3 in DNA: TGTGCCAGCAGCCCCTCCCCGGGTTCTCTACGCGTGAACACTGAAGCTTTCTTT.

CDR3: CSASRDRNTEAFF. DNA of the CDR3: TGCAGTGCTAGCAGGGACAGAAACACTGAAGCTTTCTTT. The chain links TRBV20-1 to TRBJ1-1; 7 positions agree with TRBD1. With V trimmed by 3 bases and J by 2 bases, 3 bases remained unmatched. CDR1 and CDR2 from the germline V gene are DFQATT and SNEGSKA (reference sequence). This CDR3 region has 13 residues.

In DNA, the CDR3 is TGTGCCAGCAGCCCGGGGGTACGGGGCCTGAACACTGAAGCTTTCTTT. Translating gives CASSPGVRGLNTEAFF. The rearrangement uses TRBV11-3 and TRBJ1-1; tentatively, D is TRBD1 (5 bases). V was pared by 5 bases and J by 0 bases, with 16 bases between. This CDR3 is 16 amino acids long. From germline, CDR1 is SGHNT and CDR2 YENEEA.

The rearrangement links TRBV18 to TRBJ1-4, with 10 bases that match TRBD1. Germline lookup yields CDR1 KGHSH and CDR2 LQKENI. Trimming cost V 3 bases and J 7 bases; bases outside gene matches: 2. The CDR3 is 14 residues long. CDR3 residues: CASSPGTGVEKLFF. Here the CDR3 DNA reads TGTGCCAGCTCACCGGGGACAGGGGTTGAAAAACTGTTTTTT.

This clonotype showed up just a few times. The chain joins TRBV30 to TRBJ2-5; D gene ambiguous. Germline V lookup: CDR1 GTSNPN, CDR2 SVGIG (reference sequence). Trimming took 2 bases from V and 2 from J, leaving 6 bases between them. The CDR3 consists of 12 residues. The CDR3 protein is CAWSPRQETQYF. The CDR3 DNA follows: TGTGCCTGGAGTCCTCGGCAAGAGACCCAGTACTTC.

V is TRBV2 and J is TRBJ2-5; D is undetermined. CDR3 length: 14 amino acids. In germline, CDR1 is SNHLY, CDR2 FYNNEI. V was pared by 2 bases and J by 0 bases, with 7 bases between. CDR3 sequence reads: CASSEKSHQETQYF. The CDR3 nucleotides are TGTGCCAGCAGTGAAAAGAGTCACCAAGAGACCCAGTACTTC.

The chain carries TRBV18 and TRBJ1-1; possible D gene TRBD1, 6 bases. V was trimmed by 3 bases and J by 3 bases, leaving 11 bases between them. The CDR3 loop spans 14 amino acids. Germline CDR1 KGHSH, CDR2 LQKENI. CDR3 nucleotide sequence: TGTGCCAGCTCACCCGCAGGGGAATACACTGAAGCTTTCTTT. It yields the protein CASSPAGEYTEAFF. The full variable domain, with the rest looked up from reference TRBV18 and TRBJ1-1, is NAGVMQNPRHLVRRRGQEARLRCSPMKGHSHVYWYRQLPEEGLKFMVYLQKENIIDESGMPKERFSAEFPKEGPSILRIQQVVRGDSAAYFCASSPAGEYTEAFFGQGTRLTVV.

The chain uses TRBV20-1 and TRBJ2-3, with TRBD2 identical over 7 bases. V lost 3 bases to trimming and J lost 6 bases; unmatched junction nucleotides: 6. The germline gives CDR1 DFQATT, CDR2 SNEGSKA (reference sequence). This CDR3 region has 13 residues. The DNA of the CDR3 is TGCAGTGCTAGCACGGGGGGAGCTGATACGCAGTATTTT. It translates to CSASTGGADTQYF.

The chain employs TRBV28 and TRBJ2-1, with 9 bases that match TRBD2. Per the germline V gene, CDR1 is MDHEN and CDR2 is SYDVKM. The CDR3 has 15 amino acids. Germline trimming cut 3 bases from V and 7 bases from J; bases unmatched to any gene: 7. The CDR3 nucleotides read TGTGCCAGCAGTTTTGCCCTAGCGGGGCGGAATGAGCAGTTCTTC. It yields the protein CASSFALAGRNEQFF.

V is TRBV15 and J is TRBJ1-1; D is uncertain. CDR1 is LNHNV and CDR2 is YYDKDF in the germline V gene (reference sequence). This CDR3 spans 14 amino acids. Deletions cut 1 base from V and 1 base from J, with 7 bases between. DNA of the CDR3: TGTGCCACCAGCAGAGGACCGGAGAACACTGAAGCTTTCTTT. Protein: CATSRGPENTEAFF.

The chain recombines TRBV19 with TRBJ2-3; a possible D gene is TRBD2 (5 bases). The germline V and J ends were trimmed by 10 bases and 0 bases, with 14 bases remaining between them. CDR3 length equals 14 residues. Germline V gives CDR1 LNHDA, CDR2 SQIVND (reference sequence). CDR3 protein: CATQTTASTDTQYF. The CDR3 DNA sequence: TGTGCCACCCAGACTACCGCTAGCACAGATACGCAGTATTTT.

The V and J genes are TRBV29-1 and TRBJ2-1; D unclear. CDR1 and CDR2 (germline): SQVTM, ANQGSEA. The CDR3 length is 11 residues. V was pared by 5 bases and J by 3 bases, with 5 bases between. The CDR3 loop is CSVTNYNEQFF. For the CDR3, the DNA is TGCAGCGTTACTAACTACAATGAGCAGTTCTTC.

The CDR3 protein is CALDRAGNTEAFF. The CDR3 bases are TGTGCCTTAGACAGGGCGGGGAACACTGAAGCTTTCTTT. The chain is built from TRBV30 and TRBJ1-1, with 7 bases aligning to TRBD1. CDR3 size: 13 residues. CDR1 is GTSNPN, CDR2 SVGIG, per germline (reference sequence). V was pared by 7 bases and J by 1 base, with 6 bases of the junction left unmatched. Based on the CDR3 plus reference TRBV30 and TRBJ1-1, the full variable domain is SQTIHQWPATLVQPVGSPLSLECTVEGTSNPNLYWYRQAAGRGLQLLFYSVGIGQISSEVPQNLSASRPQDRQFILSSKKLLLSDSGFYLCALDRAGNTEAFFGQGTRLTVV.